This TCR beta chain is drawn from a study of regulatory T cells in long-lasting Graves disease. Study-wide results and caveats: The study found persistent patients shared more public clonotypes (roughly 2,600) than new patients (966). Favored gene segments in persistent disease were TRBV28, TRBJ1-2 and TRBJ2-5.

There are a few counts of this clonotype. Its specificity is unknown. The time point is: persistent/refractory GD, antithyroid drugs over 5 years with positive TRAb. From RNA extracted from PBMCs, the TCR library was made. The CDR3 length is 15 residues. The germline gives CDR1 DFQATT, CDR2 SNEGSKA (reference sequence). With V trimmed by 6 bases and J by 6 bases, 12 bases remained unmatched. HTBI primers from iRepertoire and Arm-PCR of CDR3 regions yielded the TCR beta libraries. Via MiXCR, TCRdb re-called the multiplex PCR reads, giving one row per CDR3 protein. The data hold about 470,000 distinct CDR3 sequences, with 20% observed a single time.

The input for sequencing was peripheral blood mononuclear cells (PBMCs), taken when the disease was refractory, from a patient treated with antithyroid drugs. The sequence was obtained from a female donor with Graves disease. The chain links TRBV20-1 to TRBJ2-7, with 12 bases lining up with TRBD2. CDR3 coding DNA: TGCAGTGCCGTCCTAGCGGGAGGGCCCGGGAGCGAGCAGTACTTC. This codes for CSAVLAGGPGSEQYF.